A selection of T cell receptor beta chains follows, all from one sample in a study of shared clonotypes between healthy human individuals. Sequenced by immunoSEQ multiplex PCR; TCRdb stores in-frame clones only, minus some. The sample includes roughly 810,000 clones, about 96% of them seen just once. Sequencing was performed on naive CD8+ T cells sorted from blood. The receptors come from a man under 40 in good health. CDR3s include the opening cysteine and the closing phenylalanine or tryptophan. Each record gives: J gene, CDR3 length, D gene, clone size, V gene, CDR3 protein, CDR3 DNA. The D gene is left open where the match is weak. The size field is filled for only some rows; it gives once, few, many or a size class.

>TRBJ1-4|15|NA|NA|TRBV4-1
CASSQDPRVHEKLFF
TGCGCCAGCAGCCAAGACCCACGGGTCCATGAAAAACTGTTTTTT
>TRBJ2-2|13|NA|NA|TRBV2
CASSALGSGELFF
TGTGCCAGCAGTGCGCTAGGGTCCGGGGAGCTGTTTTTT
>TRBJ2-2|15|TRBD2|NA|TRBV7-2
CASSLILAVKRELFF
TGTGCCAGCAGCTTAATCCTAGCGGTTAAGCGGGAGCTGTTTTTT
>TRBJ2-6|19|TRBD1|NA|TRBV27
CASSPAPGTGRAGANVLTF
TGTGCCAGCAGTCCCGCCCCCGGGACAGGGCGAGCAGGGGCCAACGTCCTGACTTTC
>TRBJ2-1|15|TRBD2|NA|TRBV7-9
CASSFSGRFYNEQFF
TGTGCCAGCAGCTTTAGCGGGAGGTTTTACAATGAGCAGTTCTTC
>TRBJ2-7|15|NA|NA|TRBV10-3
CAISHPSRGEYEQYF
TGTGCCATCAGCCACCCGTCCCGAGGGGAATACGAGCAGTACTTC
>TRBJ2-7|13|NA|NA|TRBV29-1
CSVDEQGNYEQYF
TGCAGCGTTGACGAGCAGGGGAACTACGAGCAGTACTTC
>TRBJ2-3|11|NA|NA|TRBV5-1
CASSTSGEEYF
TGCGCCAGCAGCACATCCGGGGAAGAGTATTTT
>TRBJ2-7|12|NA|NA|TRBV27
CASSLDGYEQYF
TGTGCCAGCAGTTTAGACGGTTACGAGCAGTACTTC
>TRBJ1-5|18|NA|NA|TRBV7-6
CASSPRPGGDNINQPQHF
TGTGCCAGCAGCCCACGCCCCGGAGGGGACAATATCAATCAGCCCCAGCATTTT
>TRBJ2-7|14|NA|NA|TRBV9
CASSVAEVTYEQYF
TGTGCCAGCAGCGTAGCAGAAGTTACCTACGAGCAGTACTTC
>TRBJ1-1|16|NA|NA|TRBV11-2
CASSLDSRTDTTEAFF
TGTGCCAGCAGCTTAGATAGTAGGACAGATACCACTGAAGCTTTCTTT
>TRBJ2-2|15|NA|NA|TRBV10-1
CASSRDLANTGELFF
TGCGCCAGCAGCCGGGACTTAGCGAACACCGGGGAGCTGTTTTTT
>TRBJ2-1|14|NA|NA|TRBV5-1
CASSLLRGDDEQFF
TGCGCCAGCAGCTTGTTAAGGGGGGACGATGAGCAGTTCTTC
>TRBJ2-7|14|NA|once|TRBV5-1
CASSGQGTPREQYF
TGCGCCAGCAGCGGCCAAGGAACCCCTCGCGAGCAGTACTTC
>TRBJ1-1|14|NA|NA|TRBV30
CAWMSGQGNLGAFF
TGTGCCTGGATGTCTGGGCAGGGGAATTTAGGAGCTTTCTTT
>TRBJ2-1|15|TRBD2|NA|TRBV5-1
CASSLISSGDNEQFF
TGCGCCAGCAGCTTGATTTCTAGCGGGGACAATGAGCAGTTCTTC
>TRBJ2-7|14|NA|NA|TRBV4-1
CASSQRQGLYEQYF
TGCGCCAGCAGCCAAAGACAGGGACTCTACGAGCAGTACTTC
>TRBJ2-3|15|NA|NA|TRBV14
CASSQGSSGTDTQYF
TGTGCCAGCAGCCAAGGTTCTAGCGGCACAGATACGCAGTATTTT
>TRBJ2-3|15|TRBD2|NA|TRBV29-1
CSVFGTSGFTDTQYF
TGCAGCGTTTTCGGGACTAGCGGATTCACAGATACGCAGTATTTT
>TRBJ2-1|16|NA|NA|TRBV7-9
CASSLPGSVAYNEQFF
TGTGCCAGCAGTCTCCCCGGAAGCGTAGCCTACAATGAGCAGTTCTTC
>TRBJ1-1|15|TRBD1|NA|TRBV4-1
CASSQAGTGLTEAFF
TGCGCCAGCAGCCAAGCCGGGACAGGGTTGACTGAAGCTTTCTTT
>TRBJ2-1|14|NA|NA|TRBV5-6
CASSLANDYNEQFF
TGTGCCAGCAGCTTGGCGAACGACTACAATGAGCAGTTCTTC
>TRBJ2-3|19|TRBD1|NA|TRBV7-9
CASSPRPQGAGALPDTQYF
TGTGCCAGCAGCCCCAGACCACAGGGGGCAGGCGCACTCCCAGATACGCAGTATTTT
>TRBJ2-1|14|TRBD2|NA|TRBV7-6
CASSPGVAGVEQFF
TGTGCCAGCAGCCCGGGGGTAGCGGGAGTGGAGCAGTTCTTC
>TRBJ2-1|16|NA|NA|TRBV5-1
CASTLGEGQTHNEQFF
TGCGCCAGCACCCTGGGAGAGGGCCAAACTCACAATGAGCAGTTCTTC
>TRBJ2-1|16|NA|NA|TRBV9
CASSVVGGVLYNEQFF
TGTGCCAGCAGCGTAGTCGGGGGAGTTCTCTACAATGAGCAGTTCTTC
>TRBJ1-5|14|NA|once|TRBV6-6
CASRETGSGQPQHF
TGTGCCAGCAGGGAAACAGGGTCGGGTCAGCCCCAGCATTTT
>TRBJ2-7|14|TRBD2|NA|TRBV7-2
CASSLLAGGREQYF
TGTGCCAGCAGCTTACTAGCGGGGGGGAGGGAGCAGTACTTC
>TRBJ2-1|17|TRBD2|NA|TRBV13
CASSSGLAGGFGNEQFF
TGTGCCAGCAGCTCCGGACTAGCGGGAGGTTTCGGGAATGAGCAGTTCTTC
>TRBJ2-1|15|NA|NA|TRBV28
CASSPVREAYNEQFF
TGTGCCAGCAGCCCCGTCCGGGAAGCCTACAATGAGCAGTTCTTC
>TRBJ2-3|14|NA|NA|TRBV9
CASTPGINTDTQYF
TGTGCCAGTACCCCGGGGATAAACACAGATACGCAGTATTTT
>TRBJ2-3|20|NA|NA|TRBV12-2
CASRPSSRLQREGEADTQYF
TGTGCAAGTCGCCCCTCCTCCCGCCTCCAGCGGGAGGGCGAGGCAGATACGCAGTATTTT
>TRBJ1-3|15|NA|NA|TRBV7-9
CASSSTRQTGNTIYF
TGTGCCAGCAGCTCCACTAGACAGACTGGAAACACCATATATTTT
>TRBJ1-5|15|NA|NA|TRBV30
CAWSPPDRPNQPQHF
TGTGCCTGGAGTCCTCCCGACAGGCCCAATCAGCCCCAGCATTTT
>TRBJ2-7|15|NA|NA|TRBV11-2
CASSPAMGSSYEQYF
TGTGCCAGCAGCCCCGCCATGGGCTCGTCCTACGAGCAGTACTTC
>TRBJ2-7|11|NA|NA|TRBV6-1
CASSELTGRYF
TGTGCCAGCAGTGAATTGACGGGTCGGTACTTC
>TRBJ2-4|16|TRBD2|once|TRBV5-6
CASSQAGGPTKNIQYF
TGTGCCAGCAGCCAAGCGGGAGGGCCAACCAAAAACATTCAGTACTTC
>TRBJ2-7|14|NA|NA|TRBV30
CAWGLGGFTYEQYF
TGTGCCTGGGGCTTGGGGGGATTCACCTACGAGCAGTACTTC
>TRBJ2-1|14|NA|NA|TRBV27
CASSDRRSYNEQFF
TGTGCCAGCAGTGATCGCCGCTCCTACAATGAGCAGTTCTTC
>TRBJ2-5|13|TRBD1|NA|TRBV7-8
CASSGTEQETQYF
TGTGCCAGCAGCGGGACAGAACAAGAGACCCAGTACTTC
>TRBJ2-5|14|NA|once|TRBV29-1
CSVEDAGMEETQYF
TGCAGCGTTGAAGATGCAGGGATGGAAGAGACCCAGTACTTC
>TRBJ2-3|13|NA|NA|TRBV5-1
CASSLFGTDTQYF
TGCGCCAGCAGCTTATTTGGCACAGATACGCAGTATTTT
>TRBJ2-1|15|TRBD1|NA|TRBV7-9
CASSLGQGLYNEQFF
TGTGCCAGCAGCTTGGGACAGGGGCTCTACAATGAGCAGTTCTTC
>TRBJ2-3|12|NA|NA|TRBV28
CASSFSPIVWYF
TGTGCCAGCAGTTTTTCTCCGATCGTTTGGTATTTT